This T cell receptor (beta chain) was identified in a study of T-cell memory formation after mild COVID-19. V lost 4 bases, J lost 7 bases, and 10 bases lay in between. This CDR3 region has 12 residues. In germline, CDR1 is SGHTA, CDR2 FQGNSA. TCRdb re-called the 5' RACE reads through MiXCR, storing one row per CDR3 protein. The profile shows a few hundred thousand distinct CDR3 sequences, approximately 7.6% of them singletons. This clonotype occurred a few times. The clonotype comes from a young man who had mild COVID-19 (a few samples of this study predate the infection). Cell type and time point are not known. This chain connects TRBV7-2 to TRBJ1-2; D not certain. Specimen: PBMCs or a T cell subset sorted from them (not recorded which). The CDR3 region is CASSSSLGGYTF. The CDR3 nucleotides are TGTGCCAGCAGCTCCAGCCTGGGTGGCTACACCTTC.